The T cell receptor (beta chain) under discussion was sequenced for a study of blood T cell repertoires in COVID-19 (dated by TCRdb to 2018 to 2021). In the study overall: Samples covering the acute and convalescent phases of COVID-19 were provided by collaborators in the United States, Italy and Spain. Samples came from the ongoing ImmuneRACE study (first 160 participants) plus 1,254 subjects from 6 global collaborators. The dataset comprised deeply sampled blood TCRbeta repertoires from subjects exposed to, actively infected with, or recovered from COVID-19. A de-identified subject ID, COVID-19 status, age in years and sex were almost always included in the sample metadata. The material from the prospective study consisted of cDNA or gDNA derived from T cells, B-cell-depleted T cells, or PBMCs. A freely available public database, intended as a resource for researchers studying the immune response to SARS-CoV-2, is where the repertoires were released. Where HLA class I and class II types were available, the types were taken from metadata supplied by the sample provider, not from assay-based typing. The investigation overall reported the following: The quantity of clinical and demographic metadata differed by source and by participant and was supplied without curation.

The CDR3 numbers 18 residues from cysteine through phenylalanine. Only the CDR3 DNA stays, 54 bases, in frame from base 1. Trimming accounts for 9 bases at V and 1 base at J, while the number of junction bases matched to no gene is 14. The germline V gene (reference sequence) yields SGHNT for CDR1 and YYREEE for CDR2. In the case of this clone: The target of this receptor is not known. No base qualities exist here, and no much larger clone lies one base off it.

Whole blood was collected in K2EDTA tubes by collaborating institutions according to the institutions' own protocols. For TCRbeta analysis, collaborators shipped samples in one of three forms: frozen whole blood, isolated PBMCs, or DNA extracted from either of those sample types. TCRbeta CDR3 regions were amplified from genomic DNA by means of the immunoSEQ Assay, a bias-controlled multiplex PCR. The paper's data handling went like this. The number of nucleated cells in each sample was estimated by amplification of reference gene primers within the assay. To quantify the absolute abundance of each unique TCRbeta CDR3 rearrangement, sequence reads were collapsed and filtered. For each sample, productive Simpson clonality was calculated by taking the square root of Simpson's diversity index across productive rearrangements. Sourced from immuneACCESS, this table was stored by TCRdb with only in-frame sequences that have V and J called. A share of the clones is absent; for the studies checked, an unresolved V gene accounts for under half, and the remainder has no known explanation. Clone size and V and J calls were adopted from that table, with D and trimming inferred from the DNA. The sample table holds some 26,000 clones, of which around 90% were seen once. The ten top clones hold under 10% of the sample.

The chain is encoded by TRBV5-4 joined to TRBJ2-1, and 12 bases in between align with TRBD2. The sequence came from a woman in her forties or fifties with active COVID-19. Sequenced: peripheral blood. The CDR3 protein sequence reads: CATRTPTSGRASYNEQFF. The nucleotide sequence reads TGTGCCACCCGAACCCCGACTAGCGGGAGAGCATCCTACAATGAGCAGTTCTTC.